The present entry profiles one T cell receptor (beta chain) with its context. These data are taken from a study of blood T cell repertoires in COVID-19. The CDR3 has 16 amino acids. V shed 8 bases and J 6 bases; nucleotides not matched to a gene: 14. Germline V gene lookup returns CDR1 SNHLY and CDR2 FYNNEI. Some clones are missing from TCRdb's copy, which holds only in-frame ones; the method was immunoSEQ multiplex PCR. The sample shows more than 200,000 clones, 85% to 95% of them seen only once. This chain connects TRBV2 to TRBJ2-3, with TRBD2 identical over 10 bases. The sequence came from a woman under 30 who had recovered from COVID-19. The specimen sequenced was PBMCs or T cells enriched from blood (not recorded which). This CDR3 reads CASLVASGGYEDTQYF. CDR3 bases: TGTGCCAGCTTGGTGGCTAGCGGGGGTTATGAGGATACGCAGTATTTT.